The 18 T cell receptor beta chains below were found in one sample sequenced in a study of early T cells in non-severe SARS-CoV-2 infection. One entry per CDR3 protein, called by TCRdb with MiXCR from the 5' RACE reads. The top ten clones hold around 4.4% of a sample with fewer than 65,000 distinct CDR3 sequences, around 9.3% of them seen once. The sample consisted of whole blood. These receptors were collected from an adult who was a healthcare worker with PCR-confirmed SARS-CoV-2 infection or an uninfected control (not recorded which).

This clonotype was found many times. V usage is TRBV10-3 and J usage is TRBJ1-6; D remains unclear. The CDR3 sequence is 14 residues long. V shed 9 bases and J shed 7 bases, with 16 bases lying between them. Germline assignment: CDR1 ENHRY and CDR2 SYGVKD. The CDR3 protein is CAIRKGSDNSPLHF. CDR3 in DNA: TGTGCCATTCGGAAGGGCTCTGACAATTCACCCCTCCACTTT.

The chain carries TRBV18 and TRBJ2-1, with D unclear. CDR3 length equals 13 residues. CDR1 and CDR2 (germline): KGHSH, LQKENI. V lost 3 bases and J lost 5, with 8 bases in between. The CDR3 DNA sequence: TGTGCCAGCTCACCGGACCAAAACAATGAGCAGTTCTTC. It specifies CASSPDQNNEQFF.

This clonotype has more than one count but fewer than ten. The V gene is TRBV12-3 or TRBV12-4, the J gene TRBJ1-6; D call uncertain. The germline V and J ends were trimmed by 1 base and 8 bases, with 6 bases remaining between them. This CDR3 spans 13 amino acids. The CDR3 coding sequence is TGTGCCAGCAGTTTAGGGGGTTATTCACCCCTCCACTTT. This encodes CASSLGGYSPLHF.

This clonotype was observed at least ten times. This rearrangement joins TRBV7-2 to TRBJ2-1; 8 bases are a match to TRBD2. CDR1 SGHTA and CDR2 FQGNSA come from the germline V gene. The CDR3 spans 12 residues. V lost 6 bases to trimming and J lost 8 bases; unmatched junction nucleotides: 3. In nucleotides, the CDR3 is TGTGCCAGCAGACGAGCGGGAGATGAGCAGTTCTTC. Amino acid sequence: CASRRAGDEQFF.

This clonotype came up many times. The gene calls are TRBV18 and TRBJ2-7, with D possibly TRBD1 on 6 matching bases. V was clipped by 3 bases and J by 0 bases, with 12 bases between them. Germline CDR1 and CDR2: KGHSH and LQKENI. The CDR3 length is 15 residues. CDR3 in DNA: TGTGCCAGCTCACCTCTCCGACAGGACTCCTACGAGCAGTACTTC. As protein: CASSPLRQDSYEQYF. The variable domain in full, completed from reference TRBV18 and TRBJ2-7, reads NAGVMQNPRHLVRRRGQEARLRCSPMKGHSHVYWYRQLPEEGLKFMVYLQKENIIDESGMPKERFSAEFPKEGPSILRIQQVVRGDSAAYFCASSPLRQDSYEQYFGPGTRLTVT.

This clonotype was seen repeatedly, ten times or more. The rearrangement links TRBV7-3 to TRBJ1-1, with 7 nucleotides matching TRBD1. Trimming cost V 5 bases and J 3 bases; bases outside gene matches: 6. The CDR3 has 14 residues. The germline V gene encodes CDR1 SGHTA and CDR2 FQGTGA. CDR3 region: CASSTTGADTEAFF. Written as DNA, the CDR3 is TGTGCCAGCAGCACTACAGGGGCGGACACTGAAGCTTTCTTT.

This clonotype was found many times. V usage is TRBV29-1 and J usage is TRBJ2-3; 12 nucleotides match TRBD2. Per the germline V gene, CDR1 is SQVTM and CDR2 is ANQGSEA. The trim removed 8 bases at V and 7 bases at J, leaving 7 bases unmatched. This CDR3 comprises 13 residues. Here the CDR3 reads CSIRLAGVHTQYF. The CDR3 DNA follows: TGCAGCATAAGACTAGCGGGAGTACATACGCAGTATTTT.

This clonotype showed up many times. This chain links TRBV6-2 or TRBV6-3 with TRBJ1-5; 8 bases agree with TRBD1. The CDR3 has 15 residues. Per the germline V gene, CDR1 is MNHEY and CDR2 is SVGEGT. Germline trimming cut 4 bases from V and 2 bases from J; bases unmatched to any gene: 4. The CDR3 nucleotides are TGTGCCAGCAGTTCAGGGGGCGCCGGCAATCAGCCCCAGCATTTT. It is translated as CASSSGGAGNQPQHF.

There are many counts of this clonotype. This sequence joins TRBV18 and TRBJ1-2; possibly TRBD1 for D (5 bases). Germline values: CDR1 KGHSH, CDR2 LQKENI. The CDR3 consists of 15 residues. V was cut by 2 bases and J by 4 bases, with 14 bases left in between. CDR3 coding DNA: TGTGCCAGCTCACCATCCGGGACCTTCTCCTATGGCTACACCTTC. Translating gives CASSPSGTFSYGYTF.

This clonotype was detected ten times or more. This chain connects TRBV11-3 to TRBJ2-1; TRBD1 agrees at 8 bases. Unmatched junction bases numbered 8, after V lost 5 bases and J lost 5 bases. CDR3 length: 15 residues. The germline CDR1 and CDR2 sequences are SGHNT and YENEEA. The CDR3 DNA reads TGTGCCAGCAGCGCCCGACAGGGGTGGGACAATGAGCAGTTCTTC. The encoded protein is CASSARQGWDNEQFF.

This clonotype has ten or more counts. This chain links TRBV2 with TRBJ2-5, with D possibly matching TRBD2 (6 bases). The CDR3 is 12 residues long. V lost 7 bases to trimming and J lost 4 bases, with 10 bases between them. Germline assignment: CDR1 SNHLY and CDR2 FYNNEI. CDR3 amino acids: CASKRELETQYF. In nucleotides, the CDR3 is TGTGCCAGCAAACGGGAGTTAGAGACCCAGTACTTC.

The chain is built from TRBV9 and TRBJ1-3; D unresolved. V was shortened by 4 bases and J by 4 bases, with 9 bases between the two germline ends. Germline V CDR1 and CDR2: SGDLS, YYNGEE. The CDR3 totals 13 residues. For the CDR3, the DNA is TGTGCCAGCAGCCCACAGACAGGAAACACCATATATTTT. Protein sequence: CASSPQTGNTIYF. Drawing the rest from reference TRBV9 and TRBJ1-3, the complete variable domain is DSGVTQTPKHLITATGQRVTLRCSPRSGDLSVYWYQQSLDQGLQFLIQYYNGEERAKGNILERFSAQQFPDLHSELNLSSLELGDSALYFCASSPQTGNTIYFGEGSWLTVV.

This clonotype was seen repeatedly, ten times or more. CDR3 bases: TGTGCCAGCAGGGCAGGAGTAAACACTGAAGCTTTCTTT. It encodes CASRAGVNTEAFF. The chain links TRBV12-3 or TRBV12-4 to TRBJ1-1; D ambiguous. Trimming took 6 bases from V and 2 from J, leaving 10 bases between them. The CDR3 has 13 amino acids.

The CDR3 loop reads CASSSEFGGTGGIGELFF. The CDR3 DNA reads as TGTGCCAGCAGCTCCGAATTTGGCGGGACAGGGGGTATCGGGGAGCTGTTTTTT. The V call is TRBV7-6, the J call TRBJ2-2; 11 bases fit TRBD1. Trimming removed 4 bases from V and 7 bases from J; junction bases left unmatched: 14. The CDR3 loop spans 18 amino acids. CDR1 and CDR2 (germline): SGHVS, FNYEAQ.

The chain couples TRBV7-3 to TRBJ1-6; no definite D call. Germline V gene data show CDR1 as SGHTA and CDR2 as FQGTGA. Trimming removed 5 bases at V and 4 bases at J, with 3 bases between. The CDR3 has 12 residues. DNA of the CDR3: TGTGCCAGCAGCAATTATAATTCACCCCTCCACTTT. It codes for CASSNYNSPLHF. Full variable domain (missing parts from reference TRBV7-3 and TRBJ1-6): GAGVSQTPSNKVTEKGKYVELRCDPISGHTALYWYRQSLGQGPEFLIYFQGTGAADDSGLPNDRFFAVRPEGSVSTLKIQRTERGDSAVYLCASSNYNSPLHFGNGTRLTVT.

The sample holds many counts of this clonotype. The chain recombines TRBV5-1 with TRBJ2-4; D unclear. There are 13 residues in the CDR3. CDR1 SGHRS and CDR2 YFSETQ come from the germline V gene. V lost 0 bases and J lost 8, with 9 bases in between. DNA for the CDR3: TGCGCCAGCAGCTTGGACGCGACGGACATTCAGTACTTC. Protein product: CASSLDATDIQYF.

Ten or more counts support this clonotype. The chain employs TRBV30 and TRBJ1-4; D unclear. Per germline, CDR1 GTSNPN and CDR2 SVGIG (reference sequence). V lost 6 bases and J lost 0, with 5 bases in between. The CDR3 is 12 amino acids. The CDR3 coding sequence is TGTGCCTGTGACCCAACTAATGAAAAACTGTTTTTT. Translating gives CACDPTNEKLFF.

The gene calls are TRBV10-2 and TRBJ1-6, with D perhaps TRBD1 (5 bases). Germline V gene data show CDR1 as WSHSY and CDR2 as SAAADI. The V gene lost 2 bases and the J gene lost 5 bases, with 13 bases spanning the gap. The CDR3 is 16 residues long. CDR3 residues: CASSETMGPNNSPLHF. In DNA, the CDR3 is TGCGCCAGCAGTGAGACCATGGGGCCAAATAATTCACCCCTCCACTTT.